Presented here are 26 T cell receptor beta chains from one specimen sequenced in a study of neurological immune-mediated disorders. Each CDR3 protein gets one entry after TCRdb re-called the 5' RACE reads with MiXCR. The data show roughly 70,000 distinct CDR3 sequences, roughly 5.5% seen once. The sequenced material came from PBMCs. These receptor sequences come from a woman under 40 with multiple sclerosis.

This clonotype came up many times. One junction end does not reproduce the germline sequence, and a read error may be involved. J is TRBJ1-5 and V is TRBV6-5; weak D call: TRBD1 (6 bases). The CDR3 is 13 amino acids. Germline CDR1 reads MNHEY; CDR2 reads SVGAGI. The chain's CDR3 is CASSGQQNQPQNF. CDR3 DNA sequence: TGTGCCAGCAGTGGACAGCAGAATCAGCCCCAGAATTTT.

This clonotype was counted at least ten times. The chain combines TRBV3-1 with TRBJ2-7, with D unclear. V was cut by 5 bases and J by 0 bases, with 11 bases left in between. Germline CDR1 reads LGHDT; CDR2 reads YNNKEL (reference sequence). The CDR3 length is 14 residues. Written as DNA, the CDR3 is TGTGCCAGCAGCTTGGGCGGCGGCTCCTACGAGCAGTACTTC. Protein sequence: CASSLGGGSYEQYF.

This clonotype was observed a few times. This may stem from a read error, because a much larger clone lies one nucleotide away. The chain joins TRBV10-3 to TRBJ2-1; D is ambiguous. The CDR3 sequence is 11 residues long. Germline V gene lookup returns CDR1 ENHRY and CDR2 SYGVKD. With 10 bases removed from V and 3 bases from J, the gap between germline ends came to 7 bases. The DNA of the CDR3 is TGTGCCACCATCAGCTACAATGAGCAGTTCTTC. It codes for CATISYNEQFF.

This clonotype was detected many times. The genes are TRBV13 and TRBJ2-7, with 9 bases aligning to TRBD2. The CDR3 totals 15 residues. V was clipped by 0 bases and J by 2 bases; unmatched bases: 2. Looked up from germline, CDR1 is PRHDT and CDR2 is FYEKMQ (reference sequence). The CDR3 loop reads CASSLGRGGTYEQYF. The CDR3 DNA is TGTGCCAGCAGCTTAGGGCGGGGGGGTACCTACGAGCAGTACTTC.

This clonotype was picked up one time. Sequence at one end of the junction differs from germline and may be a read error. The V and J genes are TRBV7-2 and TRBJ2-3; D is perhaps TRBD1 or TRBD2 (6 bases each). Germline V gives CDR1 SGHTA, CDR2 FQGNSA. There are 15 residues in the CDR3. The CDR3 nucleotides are TGTGCCAGCAGCAGGGGGGCCCTGCAGACAGATGCGCAGTATTTT. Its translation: CASSRGALQTDAQYF.

In nucleotides, the CDR3 is TGCGCCAGCAGGGTAGGACAGAGCCGATACAATGAGCAGTTCTTC. It codes for CASRVGQSRYNEQFF. This chain joins TRBV10-2 and TRBJ2-1; D perhaps matches TRBD1 (6 bases). Per germline, CDR1 WSHSY and CDR2 SAAADI. The V end was cut by 6 bases, the J end by 4 bases, with 16 bases between. The CDR3 consists of 15 residues.

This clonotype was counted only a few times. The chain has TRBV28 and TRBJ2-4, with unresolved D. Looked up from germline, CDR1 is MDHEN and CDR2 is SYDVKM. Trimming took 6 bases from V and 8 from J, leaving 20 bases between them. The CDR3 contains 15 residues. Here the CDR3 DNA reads TGTGCCAGCAGCCCGACGGTTGGATTTAGGGACATTCAGTACTTC. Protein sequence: CASSPTVGFRDIQYF. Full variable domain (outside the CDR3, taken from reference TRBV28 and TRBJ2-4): DVKVTQSSRYLVKRTGEKVFLECVQDMDHENMFWYRQDPGLGLRLIYFSYDVKMKEKGDIPEGYSVSREKKERFSLILESASTNQTSMYLCASSPTVGFRDIQYFGAGTRLSVL.

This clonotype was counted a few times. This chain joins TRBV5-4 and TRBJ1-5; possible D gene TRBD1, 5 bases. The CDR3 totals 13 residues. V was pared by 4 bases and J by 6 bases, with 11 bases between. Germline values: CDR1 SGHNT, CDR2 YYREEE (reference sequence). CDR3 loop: CASSPGTGQPQHF. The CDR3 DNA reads TGTGCCAGCAGCCCCGGGACGGGTCAGCCCCAGCATTTT. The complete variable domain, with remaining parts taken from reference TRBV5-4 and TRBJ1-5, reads ETGVTQSPTHLIKTRGQQVTLRCSSQSGHNTVSWYQQALGQGPQFIFQYYREEENGRGNFPPRFSGLQFPNYSSELNVNALELDDSALYLCASSPGTGQPQHFGDGTRLSIL.

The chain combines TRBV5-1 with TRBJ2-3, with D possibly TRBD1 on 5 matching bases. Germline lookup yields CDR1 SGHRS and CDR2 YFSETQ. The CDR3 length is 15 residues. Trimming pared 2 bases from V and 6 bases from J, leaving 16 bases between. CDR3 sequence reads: CASSLTGQAMDTQYF. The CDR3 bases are TGCGCCAGCAGCTTAACAGGACAAGCAATGGATACGCAGTATTTT.

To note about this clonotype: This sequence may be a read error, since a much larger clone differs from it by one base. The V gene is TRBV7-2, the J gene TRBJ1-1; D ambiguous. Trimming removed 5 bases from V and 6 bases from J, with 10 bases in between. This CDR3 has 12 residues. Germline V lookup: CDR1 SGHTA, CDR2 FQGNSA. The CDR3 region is CASSTGSAEAFF. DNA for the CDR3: TGTGCCAGCAGCACCGGGTCGGCTGAAGCTTTCTTT. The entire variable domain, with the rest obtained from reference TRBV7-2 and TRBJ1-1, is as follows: GAGVSQSPSNKVTEKGKDVELRCDPISGHTALYWYRQSLGQGLEFLIYFQGNSAPDKSGLPSDRFSAERTGGSVSTLTIQRTQQEDSAVYLCASSTGSAEAFFGQGTRLTVV.

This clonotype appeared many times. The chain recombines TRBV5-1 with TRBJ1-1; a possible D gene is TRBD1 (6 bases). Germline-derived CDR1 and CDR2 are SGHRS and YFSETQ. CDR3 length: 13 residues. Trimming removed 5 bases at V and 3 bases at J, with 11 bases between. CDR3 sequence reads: CASRTGQHTEAFF. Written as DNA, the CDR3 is TGCGCCAGCAGGACCGGACAGCACACTGAAGCTTTCTTT.

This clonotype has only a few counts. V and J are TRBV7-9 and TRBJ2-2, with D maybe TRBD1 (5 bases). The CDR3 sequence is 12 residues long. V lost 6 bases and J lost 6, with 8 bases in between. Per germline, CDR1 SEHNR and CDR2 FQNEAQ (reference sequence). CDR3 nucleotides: TGTGCCAGCAGGAAAGGGGCCGGGGAGCTGTTTTTT. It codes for CASRKGAGELFF.

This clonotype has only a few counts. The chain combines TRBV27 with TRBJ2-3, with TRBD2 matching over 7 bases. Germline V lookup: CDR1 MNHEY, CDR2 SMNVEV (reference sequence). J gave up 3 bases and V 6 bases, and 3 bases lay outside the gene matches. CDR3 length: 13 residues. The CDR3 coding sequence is TGTGCCAGCAGGGGGGGGGGTACAGATACGCAGTATTTT. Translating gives CASRGGGTDTQYF.

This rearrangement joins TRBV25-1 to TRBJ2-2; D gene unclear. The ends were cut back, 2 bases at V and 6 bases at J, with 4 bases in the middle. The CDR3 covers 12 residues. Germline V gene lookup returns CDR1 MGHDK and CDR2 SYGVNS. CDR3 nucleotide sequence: TGTGCCAGCAGTGAAGACCCCGGGGAGCTGTTTTTT. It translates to CASSEDPGELFF.

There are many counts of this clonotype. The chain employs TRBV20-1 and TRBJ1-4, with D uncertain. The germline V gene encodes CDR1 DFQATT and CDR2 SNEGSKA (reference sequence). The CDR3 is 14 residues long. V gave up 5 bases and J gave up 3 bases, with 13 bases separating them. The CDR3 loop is CSARRQAPNEKLFF. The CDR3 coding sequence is TGCAGTGCTCGCAGACAAGCACCTAATGAAAAACTGTTTTTT.

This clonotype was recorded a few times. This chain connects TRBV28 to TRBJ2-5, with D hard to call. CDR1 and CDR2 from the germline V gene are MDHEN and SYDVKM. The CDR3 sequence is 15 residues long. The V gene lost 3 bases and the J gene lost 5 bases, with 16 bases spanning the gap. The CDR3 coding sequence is TGTGCCAGCAGTTTCCTATACCGAGTGGGGGAGACCCAGTACTTC. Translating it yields CASSFLYRVGETQYF.

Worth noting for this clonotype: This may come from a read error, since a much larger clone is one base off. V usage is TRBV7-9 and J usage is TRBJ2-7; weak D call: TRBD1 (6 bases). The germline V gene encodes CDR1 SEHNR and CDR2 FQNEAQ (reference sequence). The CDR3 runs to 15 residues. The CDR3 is CASKGDPPSDYEQDF. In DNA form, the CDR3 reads TGTGCCAGCAAGGGGGACCCCCCCTCTGACTACGAGCAGGACTTC.

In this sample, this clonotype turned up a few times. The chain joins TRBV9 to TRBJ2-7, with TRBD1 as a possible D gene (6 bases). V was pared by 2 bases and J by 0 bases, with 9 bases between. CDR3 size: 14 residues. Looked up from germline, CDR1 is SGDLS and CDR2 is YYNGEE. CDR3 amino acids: CASSVGQSSYEQYF. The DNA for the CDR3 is TGTGCCAGCAGCGTTGGACAGAGCTCCTACGAGCAGTACTTC.

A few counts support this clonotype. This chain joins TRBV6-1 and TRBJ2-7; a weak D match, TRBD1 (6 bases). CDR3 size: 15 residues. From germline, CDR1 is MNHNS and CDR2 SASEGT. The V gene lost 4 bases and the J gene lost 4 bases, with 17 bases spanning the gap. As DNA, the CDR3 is TGTGCCAGCAGTGTAAGACAGGCCGAGCGTTACGAGCAGTACTTC. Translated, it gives CASSVRQAERYEQYF.

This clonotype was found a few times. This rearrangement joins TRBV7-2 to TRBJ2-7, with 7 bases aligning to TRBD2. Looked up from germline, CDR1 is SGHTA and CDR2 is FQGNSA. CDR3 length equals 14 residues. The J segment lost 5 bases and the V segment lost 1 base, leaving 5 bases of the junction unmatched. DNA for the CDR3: TGTGCCAGCAGCTTAGTGGCGGGGGTGAACGAGCAGTACTTC. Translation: CASSLVAGVNEQYF.

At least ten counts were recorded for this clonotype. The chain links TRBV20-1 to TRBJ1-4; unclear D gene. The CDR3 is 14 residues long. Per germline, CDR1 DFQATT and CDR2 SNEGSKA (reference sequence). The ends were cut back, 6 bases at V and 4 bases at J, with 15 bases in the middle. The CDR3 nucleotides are TGCAGTGCGGCCCCCCAAGGGCTTAATGAAAAACTGTTTTTT. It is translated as CSAAPQGLNEKLFF.

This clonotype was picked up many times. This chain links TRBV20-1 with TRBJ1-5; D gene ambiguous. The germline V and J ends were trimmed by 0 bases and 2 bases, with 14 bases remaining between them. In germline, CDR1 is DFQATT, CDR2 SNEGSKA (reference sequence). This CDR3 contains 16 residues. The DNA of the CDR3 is TGCAGTGCTAGAGATCCGCGGGGAGAGGGCAATCAGCCCCAGCATTTT. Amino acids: CSARDPRGEGNQPQHF.

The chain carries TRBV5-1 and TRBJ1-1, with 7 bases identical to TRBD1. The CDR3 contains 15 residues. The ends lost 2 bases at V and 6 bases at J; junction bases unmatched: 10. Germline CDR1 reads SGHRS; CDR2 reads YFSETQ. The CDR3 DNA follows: TGCGCCAGCAGCTTACTAAGACAGGGTTTCGCTGAAGCTTTCTTT. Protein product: CASSLLRQGFAEAFF. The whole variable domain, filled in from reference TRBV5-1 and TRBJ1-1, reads KAGVTQTPRYLIKTRGQQVTLSCSPISGHRSVSWYQQTPGQGLQFLFEYFSETQRNKGNFPGRFSGRQFSNSRSEMNVSTLELGDSALYLCASSLLRQGFAEAFFGQGTRLTVV.

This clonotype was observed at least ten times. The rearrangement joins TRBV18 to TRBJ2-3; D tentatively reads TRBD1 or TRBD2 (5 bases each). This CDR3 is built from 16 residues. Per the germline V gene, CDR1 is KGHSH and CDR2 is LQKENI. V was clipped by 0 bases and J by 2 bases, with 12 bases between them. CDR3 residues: CASSPPGRRSTDTQYF. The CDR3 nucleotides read TGTGCCAGCTCACCACCGGGACGGCGTTCCACAGATACGCAGTATTTT.

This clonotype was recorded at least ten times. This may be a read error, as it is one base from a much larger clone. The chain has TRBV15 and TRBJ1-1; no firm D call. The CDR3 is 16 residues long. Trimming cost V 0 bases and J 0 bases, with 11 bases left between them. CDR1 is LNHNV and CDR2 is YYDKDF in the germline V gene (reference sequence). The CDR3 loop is CATSRDSVKLNTEAFF. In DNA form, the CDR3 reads TGTGCCACCAGCAGAGATAGTGTAAAGCTGAACACTGAAGCTTTCTTT.

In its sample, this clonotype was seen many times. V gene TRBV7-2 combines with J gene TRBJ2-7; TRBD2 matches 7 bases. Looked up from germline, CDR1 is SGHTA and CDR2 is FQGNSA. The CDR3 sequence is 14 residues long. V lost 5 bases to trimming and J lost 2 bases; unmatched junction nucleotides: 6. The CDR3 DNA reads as TGTGCCAGCAGCATCGGACTAGTTCCCTACGAGCAGTACTTC. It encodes CASSIGLVPYEQYF.